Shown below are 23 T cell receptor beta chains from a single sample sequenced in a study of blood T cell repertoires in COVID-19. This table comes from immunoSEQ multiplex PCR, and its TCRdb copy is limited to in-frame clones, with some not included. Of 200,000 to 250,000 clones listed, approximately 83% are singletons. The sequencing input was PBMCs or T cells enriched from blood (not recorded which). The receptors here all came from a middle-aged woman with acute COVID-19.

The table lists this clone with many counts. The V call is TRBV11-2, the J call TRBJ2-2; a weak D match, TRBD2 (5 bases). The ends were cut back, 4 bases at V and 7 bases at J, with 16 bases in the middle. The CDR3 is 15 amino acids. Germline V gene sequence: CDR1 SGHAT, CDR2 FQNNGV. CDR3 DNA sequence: TGTGCCAGCAGCTCCGGATCGGGGTGGGGCGGGGAGCTGTTTTTT. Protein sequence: CASSSGSGWGGELFF.

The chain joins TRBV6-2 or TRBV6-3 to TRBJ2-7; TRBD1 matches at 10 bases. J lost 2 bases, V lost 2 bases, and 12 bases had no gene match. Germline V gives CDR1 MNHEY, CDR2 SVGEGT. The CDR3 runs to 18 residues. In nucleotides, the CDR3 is TGTGCCAGCAGTTACATCCCAGGGACAGGGGTAATCACCTACGAGCAGTACTTC. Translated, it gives CASSYIPGTGVITYEQYF.

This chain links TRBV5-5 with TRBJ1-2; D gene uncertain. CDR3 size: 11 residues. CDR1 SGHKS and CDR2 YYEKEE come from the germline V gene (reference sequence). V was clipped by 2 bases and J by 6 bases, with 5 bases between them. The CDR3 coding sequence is TGTGCCAGCAGCTTTCAGGATGGCTACACCTTC. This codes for CASSFQDGYTF.

CDR3 residues: CASSQDWDRDRYEQYF. The CDR3, as DNA: TGCGCCAGCAGCCAAGATTGGGACAGGGACCGCTACGAGCAGTACTTC. The chain uses TRBV4-3 and TRBJ2-7; TRBD1 aligns across 9 bases. Germline V gene lookup returns CDR1 LGHNA and CDR2 YSLEER. The J segment lost 3 bases and the V segment lost 0 bases, leaving 6 bases of the junction unmatched. The CDR3 loop spans 16 amino acids.

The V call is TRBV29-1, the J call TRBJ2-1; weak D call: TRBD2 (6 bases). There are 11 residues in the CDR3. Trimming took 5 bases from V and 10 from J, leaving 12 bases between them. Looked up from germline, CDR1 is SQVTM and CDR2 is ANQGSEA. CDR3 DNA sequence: TGCAGCGTTTGGGGAGGACTAGAGCAGTTCTTC. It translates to CSVWGGLEQFF.

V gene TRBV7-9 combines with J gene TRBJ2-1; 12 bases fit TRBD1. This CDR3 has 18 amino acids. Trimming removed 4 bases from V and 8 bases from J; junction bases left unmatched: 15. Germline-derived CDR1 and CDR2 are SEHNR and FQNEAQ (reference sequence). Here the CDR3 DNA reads TGTGCCAGCAGCTCAGGGACAGGGGGCGGCGGGACTACATATGAGCAGTTCTTC. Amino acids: CASSSGTGGGGTTYEQFF.

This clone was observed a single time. The CDR3 spells CASRGSGGTYEQYF. CDR3 DNA sequence: TGTGCCAGCAGAGGTAGCGGAGGAACCTACGAGCAGTACTTC. The J gene is TRBJ2-7, the V gene TRBV27; perhaps TRBD2 as D (6 bases). The CDR3 totals 14 residues. Per the germline V gene, CDR1 is MNHEY and CDR2 is SMNVEV (reference sequence). V lost 6 bases, J lost 2 bases, and 14 bases lay in between.

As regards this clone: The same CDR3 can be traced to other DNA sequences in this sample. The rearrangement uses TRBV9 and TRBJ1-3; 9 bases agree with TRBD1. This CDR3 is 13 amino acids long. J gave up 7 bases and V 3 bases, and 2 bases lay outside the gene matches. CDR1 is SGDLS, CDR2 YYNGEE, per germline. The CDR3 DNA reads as TGTGCCAGCAGCGGCGACAGGGGGAACACCATATATTTT. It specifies CASSGDRGNTIYF.

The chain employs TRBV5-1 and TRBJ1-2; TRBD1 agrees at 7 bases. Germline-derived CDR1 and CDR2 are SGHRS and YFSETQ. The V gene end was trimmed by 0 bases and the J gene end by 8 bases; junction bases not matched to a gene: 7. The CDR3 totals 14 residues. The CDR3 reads CASSLAGQGEGYTF. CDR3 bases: TGCGCCAGCAGCTTGGCCGGGCAGGGGGAAGGCTACACCTTC.

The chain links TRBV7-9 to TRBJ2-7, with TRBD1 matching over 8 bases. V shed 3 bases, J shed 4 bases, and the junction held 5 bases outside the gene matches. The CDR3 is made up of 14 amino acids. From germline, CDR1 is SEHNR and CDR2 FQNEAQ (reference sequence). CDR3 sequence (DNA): TGTGCCAGCAGCTTGGACAGGGATAGGTACGAGCAGTACTTC. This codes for CASSLDRDRYEQYF.

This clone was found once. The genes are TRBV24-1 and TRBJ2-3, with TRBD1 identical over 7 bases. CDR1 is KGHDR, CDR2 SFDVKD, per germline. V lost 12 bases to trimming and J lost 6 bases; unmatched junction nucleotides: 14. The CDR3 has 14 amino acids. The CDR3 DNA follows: TGTGCCGTAAGGGCCGGACAGGAGGCGGATACGCAGTATTTT. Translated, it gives CAVRAGQEADTQYF.

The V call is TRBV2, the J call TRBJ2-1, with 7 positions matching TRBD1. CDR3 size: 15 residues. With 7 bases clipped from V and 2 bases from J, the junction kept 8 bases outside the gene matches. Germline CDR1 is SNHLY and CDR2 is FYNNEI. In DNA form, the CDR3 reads TGTGCCAGCATCCGGCAGGGGGTTGCCTACAATGAGCAGTTCTTC. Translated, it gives CASIRQGVAYNEQFF.

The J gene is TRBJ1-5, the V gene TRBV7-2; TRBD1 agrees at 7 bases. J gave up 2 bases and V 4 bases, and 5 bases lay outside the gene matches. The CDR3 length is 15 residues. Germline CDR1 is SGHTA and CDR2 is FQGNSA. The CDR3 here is CASSSQGTGNQPQHF. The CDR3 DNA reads TGTGCCAGCAGCTCACAGGGGACAGGCAATCAGCCCCAGCATTTT.

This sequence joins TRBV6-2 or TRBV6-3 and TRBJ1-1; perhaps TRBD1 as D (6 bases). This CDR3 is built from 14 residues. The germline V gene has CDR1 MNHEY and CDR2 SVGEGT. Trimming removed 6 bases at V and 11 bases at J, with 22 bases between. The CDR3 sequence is CASSPRGSTSLAFF. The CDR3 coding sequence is TGTGCCAGCAGCCCCAGGGGATCGACCTCTCTGGCTTTCTTT.

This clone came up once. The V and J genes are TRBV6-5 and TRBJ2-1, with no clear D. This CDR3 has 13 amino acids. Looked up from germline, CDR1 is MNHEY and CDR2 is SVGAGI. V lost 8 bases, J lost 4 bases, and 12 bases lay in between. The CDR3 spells CASRGGVYNEQFF. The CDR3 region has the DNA TGTGCCAGCCGAGGTGGAGTGTACAATGAGCAGTTCTTC.

DNA for the CDR3: TGTGCCAGAAGCGGATACCCAGGGTCAGAAAACACCATATATTTT. As protein: CARSGYPGSENTIYF. The chain joins TRBV5-3 to TRBJ1-3; TRBD1 is a possible D gene (5 bases). TRBV5-3 is labeled an ORF, and its function is uncertain. This CDR3 has 15 residues. V lost 4 bases and J 6 bases, leaving 17 bases between the germline ends.

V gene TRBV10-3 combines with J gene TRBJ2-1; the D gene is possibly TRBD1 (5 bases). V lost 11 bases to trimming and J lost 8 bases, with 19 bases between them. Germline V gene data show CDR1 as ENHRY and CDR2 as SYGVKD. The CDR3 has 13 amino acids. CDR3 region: CAAGAASVDEQFF. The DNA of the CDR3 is TGTGCCGCTGGGGCAGCCAGCGTGGATGAGCAGTTCTTC.

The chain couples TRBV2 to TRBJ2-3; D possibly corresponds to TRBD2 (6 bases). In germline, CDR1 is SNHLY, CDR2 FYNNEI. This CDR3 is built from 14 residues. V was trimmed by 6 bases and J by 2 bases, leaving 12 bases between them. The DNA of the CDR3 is TGTGCCAGCAGCCTGACTAGATCCACAGATACGCAGTATTTT. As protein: CASSLTRSTDTQYF.

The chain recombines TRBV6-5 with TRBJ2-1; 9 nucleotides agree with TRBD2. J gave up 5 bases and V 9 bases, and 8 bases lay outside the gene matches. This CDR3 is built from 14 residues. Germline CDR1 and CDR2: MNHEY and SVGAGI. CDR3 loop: CASYSSGINNEQFF. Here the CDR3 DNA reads TGTGCCAGTTATTCTAGCGGGATTAACAATGAGCAGTTCTTC.

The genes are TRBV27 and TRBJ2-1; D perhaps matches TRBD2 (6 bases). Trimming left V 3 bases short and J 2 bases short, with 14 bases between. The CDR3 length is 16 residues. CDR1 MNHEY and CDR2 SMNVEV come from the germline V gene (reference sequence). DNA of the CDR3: TGTGCCAGCAGTTTCACTAGCTCACCAACCTACAATGAGCAGTTCTTC. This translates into CASSFTSSPTYNEQFF.

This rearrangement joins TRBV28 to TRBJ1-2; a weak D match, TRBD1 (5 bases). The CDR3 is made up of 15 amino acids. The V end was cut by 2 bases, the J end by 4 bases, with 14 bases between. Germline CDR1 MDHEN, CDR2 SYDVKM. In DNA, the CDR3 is TGTGCCAGCAGTTTACCTGGCAGGGCATCCTATGGCTACACCTTC. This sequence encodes CASSLPGRASYGYTF.

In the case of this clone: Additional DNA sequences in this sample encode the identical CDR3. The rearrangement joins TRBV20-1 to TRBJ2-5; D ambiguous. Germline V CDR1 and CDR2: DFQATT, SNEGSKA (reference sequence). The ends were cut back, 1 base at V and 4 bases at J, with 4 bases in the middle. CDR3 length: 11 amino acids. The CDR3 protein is CSARVGETQYF. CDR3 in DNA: TGCAGTGCTAGAGTCGGAGAGACCCAGTACTTC.

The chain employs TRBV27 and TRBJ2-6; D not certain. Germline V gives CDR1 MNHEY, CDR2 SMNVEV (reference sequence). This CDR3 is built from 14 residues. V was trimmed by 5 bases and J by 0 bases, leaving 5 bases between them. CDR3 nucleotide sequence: TGTGCCAGCAGTCTCCTCTCTGGGGCCAACGTCCTGACTTTC. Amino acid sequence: CASSLLSGANVLTF. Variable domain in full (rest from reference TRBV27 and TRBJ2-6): EAQVTQNPRYLITVTGKKLTVTCSQNMNHEYMSWYRQDPGLGLRQIYYSMNVEVTDKGDVPEGYKVSRKEKRNFPLILESPSPNQTSLYFCASSLLSGANVLTFGAGSRLTVL.